A selection of T cell receptor beta chains follows, all from one sample in a study of cytomegalovirus exposure and HLA in healthy donors. Sequencing used immunoSEQ multiplex PCR; TCRdb keeps in-frame clones, though not all of them. Seen in this sample are some 40,000 clones; the ten most common clones hold about 6%. The specimen sequenced was PBMCs. The receptors here all came from a human donor in good health. CDR3s include the opening cysteine and the closing phenylalanine or tryptophan. A D gene is named only where the DNA matches it firmly.

D	V	J	DNA	CDR3
.	TRBV5-1	TRBJ2-7	TGCGCCAGCAGTCAAGACAGTGACTACGAGCAGTACTTC	CASSQDSDYEQYF
.	TRBV7-3	TRBJ2-3	TGTGCCAGCAGCTTAGGGGACACTAGCACAGATACGCAGTATTTT	CASSLGDTSTDTQYF
.	TRBV14	TRBJ1-1	TGTGCCAGCAGCCAAGGGGGCGTGGGCACTGAAGCTTTCTTT	CASSQGGVGTEAFF
.	TRBV30	TRBJ2-7	TGTGCCTGGAGTGTACGTCCAGGGGTCTACGAGCAGTACTTC	CAWSVRPGVYEQYF
TRBD1	TRBV5-1	TRBJ2-2	TGCGCCAGCAGCTTGGTACAGGGGGGTTCCGGGGAGCTGTTTTTT	CASSLVQGGSGELFF
.	TRBV4-1	TRBJ2-1	TGCGCCAGCAGCCAAGATTCAGGGGCGCTTAATAATGAGCAGTTCTTC	CASSQDSGALNNEQFF
.	TRBV19	TRBJ1-1	TGTGCCAGTAGAAAAGCGAACACTGAAGCTTTCTTT	CASRKANTEAFF
.	TRBV6-5	TRBJ1-6	TGTGCCAGCAGTTTTGACAGGAGGAATAATTCACCCCTCCACTTT	CASSFDRRNNSPLHF
.	TRBV7-2	TRBJ2-1	TGTGCCAGCAGCTTAGTCTTAACAGCCGACAATGAGCAGTTCTTC	CASSLVLTADNEQFF
.	TRBV30	TRBJ1-3	TGTGCCCGGAGTTTCGACTCCTACTCTGGAAACACCATATATTTT	CARSFDSYSGNTIYF
.	TRBV18	TRBJ2-5	TGTGCCAGCTCACCAGGGCTTGGGGAGACCCAGTACTTC	CASSPGLGETQYF